The following is a T cell receptor (beta chain) sequence with its context. This clonotype was counted many times. Its antigen is currently not known. The input lacks base qualities; no much larger clone sits a single base away. This sample was taken from a study of T-cell reconstitution after alpha-beta-depleted transplantation in children (dated by TCRdb to about 2016). About the investigation overall: The study quantitatively tracked T-cell immune reconstitution after TCRalphabeta/CD19-depleted allogeneic hematopoietic cell transplantation in children using TCR repertoire profiling. Summary of the overall study and its limitations: Hyperexpanded clone frequencies declined over subsequent months; after one year, T-cell counts and TCRbeta diversity were mostly attributed to newly produced T cells. In some patients, the high TCRbeta diversity seen at day 60 was put down to recipient T cells and intrathymic progenitors that had survived conditioning. Apparently early alphabetaT-cell count recovery about two months after transplant reportedly relied on only several hundred rapidly expanded clones derived from non-depleted graft cells.

Library generation was performed with PCR. The instrument was an Illumina HiSeq 2500. Molecular barcoding was employed in the preparation of TCR libraries, with unique molecular identifiers being used to normalize TCRbeta repertoire quantification. Clones were called with MiXCR by TCRdb after fastp trimmed the public reads at Q25, and only in-frame beta chains were retained. Rows are unified per CDR3 protein, each entry keeping the most common DNA and genes. Here the sample has about 98,000 distinct CDR3 sequences; around a quarter occur a single time. The biggest ten clones account for roughly a fifth of the sample. What the treatment or condition label conveys for this sample: allogeneic hematopoietic cell transplantation with graft depleted of TCRalphabeta T cells and CD19 B cells. The children who served as transplant recipients had been given grafts of TCRalphabeta/CD19-depleted allogeneic hematopoietic cells.

V is shortened by 3 bases, J by 4 bases, and the region joining them spans 13 bases. Via the germline V gene, CDR1 is SGDLS and CDR2 YYNGEE. The CDR3, from cysteine to phenylalanine, totals 15 residues. Only the CDR3 part of the read is kept: 45 bases, read in frame from the first base. The sequence was collected from a boy under 10 years old with acute lymphoblastic leukemia, due to receive a stem cell transplant. This sequence uses TRBV9 and TRBJ2-2; TRBD2 could be the D gene, as 6 bases match. The source material was PBMCs, sampled before TCRalphabeta/CD19-depleted stem cell transplant. The DNA sequence is given as TGTGCCAGCAGCGCCGGCGGGACCCTCACCGGGGAGCTGTTTTTT. It encodes CASSAGGTLTGELFF.